Sequencing of this TCR beta chain was carried out in a study of blood T cell repertoires in COVID-19. Background on the study: Samples taken during acute and convalescent COVID-19 were collected in the United States, Italy and Spain. PBMCs, B-cell-depleted T cells, or T cells provided the cDNA or gDNA that made up the material.

Authors' processing steps: Reference gene primers were amplified, and this amplification served to estimate nucleated cell counts. The method was immunoSEQ multiplex PCR; TCRdb's version includes in-frame clones alone and lacks a portion of them. The DNA was the basis for D and trimming; V, J and clone size are from that table. The sample contains 100,000 to 150,000 clones, over 75% of which appear only once. The clonotype comes from a man in his fifties or sixties with acute or convalescent COVID-19. The sample consisted of peripheral blood.

CDR3: CASSIGGHPTYEQYF. The DNA for the CDR3 is TGTGCCAGTAGTATAGGGGGACACCCCACCTACGAGCAGTACTTC. The chain uses TRBV19 and TRBJ2-7; D may be TRBD1 (6 bases). The CDR3 has 15 amino acids. Trimming removed 1 base from V and 2 bases from J, with 12 bases in between. The germline gives CDR1 LNHDA, CDR2 SQIVND (reference sequence).